The 18 T cell receptor beta chains given below trace back to one sample, sequenced in a study of blood T cell repertoires in COVID-19. Assay: immunoSEQ multiplex PCR; the TCRdb copy retains only in-frame clones and omits some. The table records around 81,000 clones, roughly four fifths of them present only once. The sample was peripheral blood. These receptors were taken from a human donor in a cohort sampled during active COVID-19.

The chain recombines TRBV12-3 or TRBV12-4 with TRBJ1-1, with D perhaps TRBD1 (5 bases). The V and J ends lost 3 bases and 4 bases respectively, with 9 bases between them. The CDR3 covers 13 residues. This CDR3 reads CASSLGGITEAFF. CDR3 coding DNA: TGTGCCAGCAGTTTGGGGGGGATCACTGAAGCTTTCTTT.

The chain has TRBV2 and TRBJ1-5, with D tentatively TRBD1 (5 bases). The CDR3 has 15 amino acids. In germline, CDR1 is SNHLY, CDR2 FYNNEI. V was trimmed by 4 bases and J by 2 bases, leaving 12 bases between them. CDR3 sequence reads: CASSGLRGRNQPQHF. Here the CDR3 DNA reads TGTGCCAGCAGTGGACTTAGGGGTCGCAATCAGCCCCAGCATTTT.

The rearrangement uses TRBV5-1 and TRBJ2-2; D is perhaps TRBD2 (6 bases). The germline V gene has CDR1 SGHRS and CDR2 YFSETQ. The CDR3 is 15 amino acids. V was clipped by 1 base and J by 7 bases, with 14 bases between them. CDR3: CASSLKGLRGGELFF. CDR3 nucleotide sequence: TGCGCCAGCAGCTTGAAGGGTCTGCGGGGCGGGGAGCTGTTTTTT.

The J gene is TRBJ2-5, the V gene TRBV9, with 7 positions matching TRBD1. The length of the CDR3 is 14 residues. The V and J ends lost 0 bases and 4 bases, in that order; junction bases with no gene match: 3. Germline V gene lookup returns CDR1 SGDLS and CDR2 YYNGEE. The CDR3 DNA is TGTGCCAGCAGCGTAGCGACAGGGCGAGAGACCCAGTACTTC. Protein sequence: CASSVATGRETQYF.

This rearrangement joins TRBV7-3 to TRBJ1-1; D is ambiguous. The CDR3 length is 13 residues. Germline lookup yields CDR1 SGHTA and CDR2 FQGTGA. V was pared by 5 bases and J by 1 base, with 8 bases between. The CDR3 DNA reads TGTGCCAGCAGCACCGAGGGGAACACTGAAGCTTTCTTT. Protein: CASSTEGNTEAFF.

This rearrangement joins TRBV7-8 to TRBJ1-2; TRBD1 is a possible D gene (5 bases). Germline CDR1 SGHVS, CDR2 FQNEAQ. V gave up 5 bases and J gave up 4 bases, with 17 bases separating them. This CDR3 comprises 15 residues. CDR3 region: CASSKDSKGAYGYTF. The CDR3, as DNA: TGTGCCAGCAGCAAAGACAGTAAAGGCGCCTATGGCTACACCTTC.

This chain links TRBV11-3 with TRBJ2-1; 9 bases match TRBD1. Germline CDR1 reads SGHNT; CDR2 reads YENEEA. The length of the CDR3 is 15 residues. Trimming at V came to 5 bases and at J to 7 bases, leaving 9 bases not matched to a gene. DNA of the CDR3: TGTGCCAGCAGCCCGGGGACAGGGAGAATTAATGAGCAGTTCTTC. Translation: CASSPGTGRINEQFF.

The sample holds one count of this clone. The chain has TRBV4-2 and TRBJ1-4, with D possibly being TRBD1 (5 bases). Trimming removed 4 bases from V and 7 bases from J, with 16 bases in between. The CDR3 loop spans 15 amino acids. Germline V gene sequence: CDR1 LGHNA, CDR2 YNFKEQ. As DNA, the CDR3 is TGTGCCAGCAGCCGCCGACAGTCGGATAGTGAAAAACTGTTTTTT. Translating it yields CASSRRQSDSEKLFF.

The chain recombines TRBV6-5 with TRBJ1-1, with 7 positions matching TRBD1. The V and J ends lost 5 bases and 6 bases, in that order; junction bases with no gene match: 9. Germline values: CDR1 MNHEY, CDR2 SVGAGI. The CDR3 consists of 14 residues. Here the CDR3 reads CASSPQGRGPEAFF. The CDR3 bases are TGTGCCAGCAGTCCACAGGGGAGAGGCCCTGAAGCTTTCTTT.

This chain uses TRBV5-4 with TRBJ1-1; 8 positions agree with TRBD1. The CDR3 contains 13 residues. CDR1 and CDR2 from the germline V gene are SGHNT and YYREEE (reference sequence). Trimming at V came to 4 bases and at J to 10 bases, leaving 9 bases not matched to a gene. CDR3 sequence (DNA): TGTGCCAGCAGCCCGACAGGGGAAGTTGGAGCTTTCTTT. Translated: CASSPTGEVGAFF. The whole variable domain, filled in from reference TRBV5-4 and TRBJ1-1, reads ETGVTQSPTHLIKTRGQQVTLRCSSQSGHNTVSWYQQALGQGPQFIFQYYREEENGRGNFPPRFSGLQFPNYSSELNVNALELDDSALYLCASSPTGEVGAFFGQGTRLTVV.

This clone was counted once. J is TRBJ1-2 and V is TRBV6-5, with a possible D match to TRBD1 (6 bases). The CDR3 length is 15 residues. Looked up from germline, CDR1 is MNHEY and CDR2 is SVGAGI. Trimming stripped 5 bases from V and 2 bases from J, with 15 bases between. This CDR3 reads CASSRGPRGNYGYTF. CDR3 nucleotides: TGTGCCAGCAGTCGAGGGCCCAGGGGAAACTATGGCTACACCTTC.

The chain carries TRBV3-1 (or the pseudogene TRBV3-2) and TRBJ2-7, with 7 bases aligning to TRBD2. From germline, CDR1 is LGHDT and CDR2 YNNKEL (reference sequence). V dropped 2 bases and J dropped 6; count of bases not matched to a gene: 1. The CDR3 loop spans 12 amino acids. The CDR3 region is CASSQWGGEQYF. CDR3 DNA sequence: TGTGCCAGCAGCCAATGGGGGGGCGAGCAGTACTTC.

This chain uses TRBV11-1 with TRBJ2-3; 7 bases are shared with TRBD1. V trimming: 5 bases; J trimming: 0 bases; junction bases outside the gene matches: 2. This CDR3 comprises 14 residues. From germline, CDR1 is SGHAT and CDR2 FQDESV (reference sequence). The DNA of the CDR3 is TGTGCCAGCAGCAAGGGACAGAGCACAGATACGCAGTATTTT. Translation gives CASSKGQSTDTQYF.

This rearrangement joins TRBV13 to TRBJ1-6; tentative D call: TRBD1 (6 bases). Germline CDR1 reads PRHDT; CDR2 reads FYEKMQ (reference sequence). CDR3 length equals 14 residues. Trimming removed 4 bases from V and 4 bases from J, with 8 bases in between. CDR3 in DNA: TGTGCCAGCAGCTCCGGGACATATAATTCACCCCTCCACTTT. Protein product: CASSSGTYNSPLHF.

The rearrangement uses TRBV18 and TRBJ2-2; a weak D match, TRBD2 (5 bases). The CDR3 covers 15 residues. Germline V gene data show CDR1 as KGHSH and CDR2 as LQKENI. V was pared by 8 bases and J by 4 bases, with 17 bases between. The CDR3 reads CASRRGSSGTGELFF. The CDR3, as DNA: TGTGCCAGCCGGAGAGGGAGTTCAGGCACCGGGGAGCTGTTTTTT.

This chain connects TRBV2 to TRBJ1-5; 8 bases are a match to TRBD1. This CDR3 is 15 amino acids long. CDR1 is SNHLY and CDR2 is FYNNEI in the germline V gene. Trimming took 5 bases from V and 6 from J; bases not matched to a gene: 9. In DNA, the CDR3 is TGTGCCAGCAGTCAAGGACAGGGTGCTGGTCAGCCCCAGCATTTT. Translating gives CASSQGQGAGQPQHF.

The rearrangement links TRBV20-1 to TRBJ1-2; 9 positions agree with TRBD1. The germline V gene has CDR1 DFQATT and CDR2 SNEGSKA (reference sequence). The CDR3 is 13 amino acids. The trim removed 3 bases at V and 6 bases at J, leaving 5 bases unmatched. CDR3 residues: CSASVDRGDGYTF. DNA for the CDR3: TGCAGTGCTAGTGTAGACAGGGGGGATGGCTACACCTTC.

The chain couples TRBV5-5 to TRBJ2-1; TRBD1 aligns across 7 bases. The CDR3 length is 15 residues. In germline, CDR1 is SGHKS, CDR2 YYEKEE (reference sequence). J lost 5 bases, V lost 5 bases, and 10 bases had no gene match. The CDR3 bases are TGTGCCAGCAGTCACGCCGGGACAGCAAACAATGAGCAGTTCTTC. It codes for CASSHAGTANNEQFF.